The present TCR beta chain was sequenced within a study of blood T cell repertoires in COVID-19. CDR3 length: 13 residues. Deletions cut 6 bases from V and 9 bases from J, with 17 bases between. Looked up from germline, CDR1 is MNHNY and CDR2 is SVGAGI (reference sequence). Method: immunoSEQ multiplex PCR; TCRdb's copy keeps in-frame clones and lacks some. Among about 210,000 clones listed, less than 85% were seen once. The material sequenced was peripheral blood. The chain couples TRBV6-6 to TRBJ1-2, with D uncertain. This receptor was taken from a woman between 65 and 79 years old with acute or convalescent COVID-19. CDR3: CASSPGLRGSYTF. The CDR3 DNA reads TGTGCCAGCAGCCCGGGCCTCCGAGGGAGCTACACCTTC.